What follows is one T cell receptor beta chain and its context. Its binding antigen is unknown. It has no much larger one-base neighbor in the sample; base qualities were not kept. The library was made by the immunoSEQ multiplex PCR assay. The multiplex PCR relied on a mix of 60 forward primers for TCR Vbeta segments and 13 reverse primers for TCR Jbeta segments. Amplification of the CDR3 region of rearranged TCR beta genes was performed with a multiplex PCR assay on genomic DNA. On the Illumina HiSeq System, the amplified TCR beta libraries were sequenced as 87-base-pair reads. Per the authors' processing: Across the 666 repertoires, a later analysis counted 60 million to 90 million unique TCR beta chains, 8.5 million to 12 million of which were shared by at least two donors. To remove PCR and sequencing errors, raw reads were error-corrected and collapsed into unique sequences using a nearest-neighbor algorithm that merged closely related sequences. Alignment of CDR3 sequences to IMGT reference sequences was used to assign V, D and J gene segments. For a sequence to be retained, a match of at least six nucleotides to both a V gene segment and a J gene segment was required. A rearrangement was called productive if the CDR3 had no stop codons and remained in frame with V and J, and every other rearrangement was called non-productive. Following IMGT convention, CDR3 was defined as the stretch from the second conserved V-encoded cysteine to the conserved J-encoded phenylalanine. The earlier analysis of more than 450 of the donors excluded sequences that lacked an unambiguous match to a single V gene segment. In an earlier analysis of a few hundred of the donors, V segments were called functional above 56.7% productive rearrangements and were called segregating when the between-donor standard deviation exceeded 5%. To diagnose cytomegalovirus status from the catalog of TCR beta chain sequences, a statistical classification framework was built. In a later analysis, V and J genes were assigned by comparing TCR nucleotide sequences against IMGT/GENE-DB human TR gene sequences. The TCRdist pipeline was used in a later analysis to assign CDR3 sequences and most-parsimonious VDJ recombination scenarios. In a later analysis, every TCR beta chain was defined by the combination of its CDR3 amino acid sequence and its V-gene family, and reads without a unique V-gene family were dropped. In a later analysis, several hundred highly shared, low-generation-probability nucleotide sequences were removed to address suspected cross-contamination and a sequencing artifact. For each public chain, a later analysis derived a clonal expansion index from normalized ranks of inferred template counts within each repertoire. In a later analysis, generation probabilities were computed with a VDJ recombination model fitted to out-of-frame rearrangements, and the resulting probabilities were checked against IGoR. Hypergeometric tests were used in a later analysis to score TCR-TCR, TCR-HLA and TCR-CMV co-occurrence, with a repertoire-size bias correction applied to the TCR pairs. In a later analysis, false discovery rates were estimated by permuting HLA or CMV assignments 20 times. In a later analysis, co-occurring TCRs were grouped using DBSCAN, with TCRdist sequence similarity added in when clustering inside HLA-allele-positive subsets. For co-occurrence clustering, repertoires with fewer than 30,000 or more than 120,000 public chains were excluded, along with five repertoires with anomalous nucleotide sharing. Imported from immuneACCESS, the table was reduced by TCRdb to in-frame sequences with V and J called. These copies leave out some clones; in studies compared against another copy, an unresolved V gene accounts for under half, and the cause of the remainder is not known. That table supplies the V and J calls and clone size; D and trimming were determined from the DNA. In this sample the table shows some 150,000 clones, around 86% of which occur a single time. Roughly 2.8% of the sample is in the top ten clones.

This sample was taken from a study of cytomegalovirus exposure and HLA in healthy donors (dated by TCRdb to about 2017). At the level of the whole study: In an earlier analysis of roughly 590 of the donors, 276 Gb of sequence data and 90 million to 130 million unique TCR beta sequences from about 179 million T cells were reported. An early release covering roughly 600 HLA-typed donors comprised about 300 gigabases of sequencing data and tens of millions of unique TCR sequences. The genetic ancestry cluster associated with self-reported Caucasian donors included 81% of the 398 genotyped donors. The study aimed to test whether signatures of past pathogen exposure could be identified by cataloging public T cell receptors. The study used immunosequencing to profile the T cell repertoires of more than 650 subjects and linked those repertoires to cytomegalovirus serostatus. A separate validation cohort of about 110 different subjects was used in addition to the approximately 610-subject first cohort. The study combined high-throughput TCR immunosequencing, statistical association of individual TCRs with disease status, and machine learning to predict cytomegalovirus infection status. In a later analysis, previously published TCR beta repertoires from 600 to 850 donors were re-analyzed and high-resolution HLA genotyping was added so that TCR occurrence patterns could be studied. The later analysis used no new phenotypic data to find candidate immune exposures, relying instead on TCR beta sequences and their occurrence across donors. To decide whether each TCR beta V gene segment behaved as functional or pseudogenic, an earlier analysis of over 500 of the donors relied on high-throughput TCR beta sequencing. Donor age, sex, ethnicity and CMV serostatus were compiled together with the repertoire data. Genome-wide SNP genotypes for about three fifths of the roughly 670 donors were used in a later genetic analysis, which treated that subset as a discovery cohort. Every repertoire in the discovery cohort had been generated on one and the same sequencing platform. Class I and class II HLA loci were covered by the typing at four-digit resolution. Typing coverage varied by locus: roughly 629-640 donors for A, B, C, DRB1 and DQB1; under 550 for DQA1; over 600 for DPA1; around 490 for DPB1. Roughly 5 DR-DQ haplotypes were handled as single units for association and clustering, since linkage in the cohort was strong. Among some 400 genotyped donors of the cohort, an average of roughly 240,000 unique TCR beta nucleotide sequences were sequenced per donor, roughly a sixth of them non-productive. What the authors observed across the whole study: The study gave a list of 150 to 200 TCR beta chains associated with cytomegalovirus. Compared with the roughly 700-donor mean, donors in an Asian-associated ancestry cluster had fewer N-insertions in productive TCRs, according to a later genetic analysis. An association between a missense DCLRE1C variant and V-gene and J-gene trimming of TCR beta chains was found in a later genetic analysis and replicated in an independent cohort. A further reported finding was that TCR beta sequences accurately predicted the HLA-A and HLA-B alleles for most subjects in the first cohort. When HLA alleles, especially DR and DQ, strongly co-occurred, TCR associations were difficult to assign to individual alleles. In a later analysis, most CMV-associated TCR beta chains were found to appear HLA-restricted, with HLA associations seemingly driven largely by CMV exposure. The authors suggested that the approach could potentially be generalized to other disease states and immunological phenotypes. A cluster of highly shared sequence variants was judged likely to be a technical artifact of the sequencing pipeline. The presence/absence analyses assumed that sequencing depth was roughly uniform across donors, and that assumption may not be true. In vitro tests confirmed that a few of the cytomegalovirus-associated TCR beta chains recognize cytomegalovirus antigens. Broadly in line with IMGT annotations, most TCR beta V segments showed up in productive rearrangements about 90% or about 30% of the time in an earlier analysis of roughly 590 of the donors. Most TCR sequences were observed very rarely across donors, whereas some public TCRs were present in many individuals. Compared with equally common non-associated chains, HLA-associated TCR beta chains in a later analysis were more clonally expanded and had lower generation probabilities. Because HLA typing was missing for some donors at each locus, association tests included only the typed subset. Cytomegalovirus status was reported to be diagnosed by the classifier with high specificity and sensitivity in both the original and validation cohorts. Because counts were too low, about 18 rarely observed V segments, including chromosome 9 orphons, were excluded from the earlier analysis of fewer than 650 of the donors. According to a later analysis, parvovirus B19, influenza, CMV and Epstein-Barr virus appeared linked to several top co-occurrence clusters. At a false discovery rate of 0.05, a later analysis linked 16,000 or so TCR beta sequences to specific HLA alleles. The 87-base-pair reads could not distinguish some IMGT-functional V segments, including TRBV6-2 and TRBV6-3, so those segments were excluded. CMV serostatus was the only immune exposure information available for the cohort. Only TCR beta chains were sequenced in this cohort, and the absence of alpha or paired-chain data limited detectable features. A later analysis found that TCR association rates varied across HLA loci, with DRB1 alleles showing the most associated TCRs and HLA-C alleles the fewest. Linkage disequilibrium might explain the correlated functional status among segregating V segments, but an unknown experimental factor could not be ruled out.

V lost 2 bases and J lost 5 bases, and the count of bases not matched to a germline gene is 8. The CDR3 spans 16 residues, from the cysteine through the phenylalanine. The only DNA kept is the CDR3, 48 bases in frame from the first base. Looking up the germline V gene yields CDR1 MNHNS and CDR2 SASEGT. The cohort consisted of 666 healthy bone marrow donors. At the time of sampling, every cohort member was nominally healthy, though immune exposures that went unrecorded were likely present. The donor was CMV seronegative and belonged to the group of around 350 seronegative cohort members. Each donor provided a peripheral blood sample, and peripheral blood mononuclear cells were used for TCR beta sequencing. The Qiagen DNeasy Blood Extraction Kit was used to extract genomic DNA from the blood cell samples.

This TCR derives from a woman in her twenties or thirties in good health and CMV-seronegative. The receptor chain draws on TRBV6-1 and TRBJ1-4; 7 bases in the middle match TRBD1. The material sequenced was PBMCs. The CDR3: CASSEWVLTGNEKLFF. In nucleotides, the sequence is TGTGCCAGCAGTGAATGGGTTCTGACAGGGAATGAAAAACTGTTTTTT.